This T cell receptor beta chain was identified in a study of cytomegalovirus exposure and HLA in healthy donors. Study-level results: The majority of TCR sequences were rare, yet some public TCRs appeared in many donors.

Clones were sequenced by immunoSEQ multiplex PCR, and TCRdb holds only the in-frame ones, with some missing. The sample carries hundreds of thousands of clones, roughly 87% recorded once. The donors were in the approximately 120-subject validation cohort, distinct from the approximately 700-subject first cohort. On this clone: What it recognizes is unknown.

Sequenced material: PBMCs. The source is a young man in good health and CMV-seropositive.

CDR3 region: CARTSSPSSTDTQYF. The CDR3 nucleotides read TGTGCCAGGACTAGTTCCCCTTCTAGCACAGATACGCAGTATTTT. This chain uses TRBV2 with TRBJ2-3, with D tentatively TRBD2 (6 bases). Trimming shortened V by 9 bases and J by 0 bases, and 16 bases separated the two germline ends. The CDR3 is 15 residues long. CDR1 and CDR2 from the germline V gene are SNHLY and FYNNEI.